This TCR beta chain was found in a study of blood T cell repertoires in COVID-19. As for the study in general: The cDNA or gDNA used as material had been derived from T cells, B-cell-depleted T cells, or PBMCs.

Looked up from germline, CDR1 is SGHVS and CDR2 is FQNEAQ. V lost 5 bases, J lost 1 base, and 13 bases lay in between. The CDR3 loop spans 15 amino acids. Generated by immunoSEQ multiplex PCR, the TCRdb table keeps only in-frame clones and is missing some. The table has tens of thousands of clones, roughly 90% seen once. This TCR was sampled from a human donor in a cohort sampled during active COVID-19. The chain uses TRBV7-8 and TRBJ2-3, with D maybe TRBD2 (6 bases). Sequencing was performed on peripheral blood. CDR3 nucleotides: TGTGCCAGCAGCAGGTGGGCTAGCGGCACAGATACGCAGTATTTT. This codes for CASSRWASGTDTQYF.